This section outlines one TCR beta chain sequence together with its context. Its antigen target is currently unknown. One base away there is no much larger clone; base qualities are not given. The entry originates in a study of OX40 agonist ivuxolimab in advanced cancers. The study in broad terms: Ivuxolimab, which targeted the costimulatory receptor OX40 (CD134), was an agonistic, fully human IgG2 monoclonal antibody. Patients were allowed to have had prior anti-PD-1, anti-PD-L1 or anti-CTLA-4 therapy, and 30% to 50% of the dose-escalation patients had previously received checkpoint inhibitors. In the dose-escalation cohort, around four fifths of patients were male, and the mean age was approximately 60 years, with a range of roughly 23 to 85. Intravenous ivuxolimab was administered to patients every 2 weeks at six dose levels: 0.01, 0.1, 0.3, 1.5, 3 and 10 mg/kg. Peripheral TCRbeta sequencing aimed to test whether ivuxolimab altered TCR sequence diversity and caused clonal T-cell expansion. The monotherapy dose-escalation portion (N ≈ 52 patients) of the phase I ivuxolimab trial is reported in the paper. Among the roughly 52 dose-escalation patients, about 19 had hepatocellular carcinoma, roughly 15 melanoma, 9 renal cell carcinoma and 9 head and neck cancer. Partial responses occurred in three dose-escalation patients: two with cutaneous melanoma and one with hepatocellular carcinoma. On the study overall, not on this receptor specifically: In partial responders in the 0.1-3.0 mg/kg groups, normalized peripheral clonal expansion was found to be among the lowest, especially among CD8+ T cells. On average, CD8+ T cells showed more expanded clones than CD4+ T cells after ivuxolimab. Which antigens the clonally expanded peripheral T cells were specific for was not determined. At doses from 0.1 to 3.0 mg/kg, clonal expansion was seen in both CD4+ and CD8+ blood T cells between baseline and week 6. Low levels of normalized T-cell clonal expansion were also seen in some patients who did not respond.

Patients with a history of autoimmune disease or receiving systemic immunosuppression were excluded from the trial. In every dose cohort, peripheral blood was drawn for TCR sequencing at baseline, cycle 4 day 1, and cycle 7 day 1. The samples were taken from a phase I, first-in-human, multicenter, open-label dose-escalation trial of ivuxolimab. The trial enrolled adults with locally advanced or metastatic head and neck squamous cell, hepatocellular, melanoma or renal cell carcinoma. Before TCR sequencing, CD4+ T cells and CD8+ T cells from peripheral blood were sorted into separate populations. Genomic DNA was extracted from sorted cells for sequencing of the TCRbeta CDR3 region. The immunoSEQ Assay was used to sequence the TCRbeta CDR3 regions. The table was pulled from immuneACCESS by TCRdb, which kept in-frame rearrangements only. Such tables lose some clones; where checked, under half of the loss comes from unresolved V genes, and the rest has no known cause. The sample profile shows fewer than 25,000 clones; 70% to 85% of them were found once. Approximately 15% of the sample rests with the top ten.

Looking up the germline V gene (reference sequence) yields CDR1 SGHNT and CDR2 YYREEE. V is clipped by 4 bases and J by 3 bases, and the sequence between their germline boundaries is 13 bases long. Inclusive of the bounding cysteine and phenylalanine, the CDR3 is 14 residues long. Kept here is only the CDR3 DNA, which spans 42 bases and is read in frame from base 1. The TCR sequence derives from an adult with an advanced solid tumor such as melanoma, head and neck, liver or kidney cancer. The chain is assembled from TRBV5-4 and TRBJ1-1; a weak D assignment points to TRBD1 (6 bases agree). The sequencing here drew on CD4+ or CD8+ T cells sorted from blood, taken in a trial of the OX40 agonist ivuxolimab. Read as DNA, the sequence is TGTGCCAGCAGCCTACGGGGGCTGGACACTGAAGCTTTCTTT. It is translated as CASSLRGLDTEAFF.